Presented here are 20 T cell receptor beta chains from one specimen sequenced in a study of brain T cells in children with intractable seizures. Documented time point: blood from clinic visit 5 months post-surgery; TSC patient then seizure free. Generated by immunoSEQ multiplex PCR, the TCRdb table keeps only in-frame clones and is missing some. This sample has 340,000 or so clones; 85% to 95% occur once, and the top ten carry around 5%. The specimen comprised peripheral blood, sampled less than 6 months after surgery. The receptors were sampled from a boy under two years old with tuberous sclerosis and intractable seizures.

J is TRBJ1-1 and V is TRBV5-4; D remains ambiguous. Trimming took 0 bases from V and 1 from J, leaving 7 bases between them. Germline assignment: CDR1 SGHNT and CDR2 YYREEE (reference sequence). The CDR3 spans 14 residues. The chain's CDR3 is CASSLEVGNTEAFF. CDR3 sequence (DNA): TGTGCCAGCAGCTTGGAGGTAGGGAACACTGAAGCTTTCTTT.

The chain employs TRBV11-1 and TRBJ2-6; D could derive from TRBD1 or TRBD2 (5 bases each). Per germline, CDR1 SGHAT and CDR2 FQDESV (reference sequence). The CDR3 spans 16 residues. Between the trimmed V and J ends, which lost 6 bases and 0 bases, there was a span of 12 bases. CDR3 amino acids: CASRSGTSSGANVLTF. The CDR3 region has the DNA TGTGCCAGCAGGTCCGGGACCAGCTCTGGGGCCAACGTCCTGACTTTC.

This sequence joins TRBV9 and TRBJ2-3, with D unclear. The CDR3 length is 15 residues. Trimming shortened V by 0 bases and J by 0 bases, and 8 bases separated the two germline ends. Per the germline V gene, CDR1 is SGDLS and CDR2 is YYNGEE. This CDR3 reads CASSVEGLSTDTQYF. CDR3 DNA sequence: TGTGCCAGCAGCGTAGAAGGGCTCAGCACAGATACGCAGTATTTT.

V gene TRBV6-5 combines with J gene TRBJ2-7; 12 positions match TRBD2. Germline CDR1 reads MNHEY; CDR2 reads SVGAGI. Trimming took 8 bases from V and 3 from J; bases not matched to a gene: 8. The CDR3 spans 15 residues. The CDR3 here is CASLPLAGGFYEQYF. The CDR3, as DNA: TGTGCCAGCCTGCCCCTAGCGGGGGGGTTCTACGAGCAGTACTTC.

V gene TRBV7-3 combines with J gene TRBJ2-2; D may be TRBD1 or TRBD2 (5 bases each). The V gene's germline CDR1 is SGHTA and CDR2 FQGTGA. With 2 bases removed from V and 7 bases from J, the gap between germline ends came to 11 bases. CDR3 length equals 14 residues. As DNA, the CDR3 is TGTGCCAGCAGCTTAGATGGGACGGGCGGGGAGCTGTTTTTT. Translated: CASSLDGTGGELFF.

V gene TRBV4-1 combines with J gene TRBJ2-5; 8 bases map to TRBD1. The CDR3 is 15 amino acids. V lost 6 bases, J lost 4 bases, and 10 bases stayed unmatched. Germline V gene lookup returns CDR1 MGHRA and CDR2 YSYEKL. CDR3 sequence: CASSRYPDRGETQYF. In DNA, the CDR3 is TGCGCCAGCAGTCGTTACCCCGACAGGGGAGAGACCCAGTACTTC.

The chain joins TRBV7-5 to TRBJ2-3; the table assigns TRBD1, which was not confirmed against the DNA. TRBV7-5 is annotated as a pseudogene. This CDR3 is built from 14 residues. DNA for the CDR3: TGTGCCAGAAGCCTCCGGACAGTCACAGATACGCAGTATTTT. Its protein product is CARSLRTVTDTQYF.

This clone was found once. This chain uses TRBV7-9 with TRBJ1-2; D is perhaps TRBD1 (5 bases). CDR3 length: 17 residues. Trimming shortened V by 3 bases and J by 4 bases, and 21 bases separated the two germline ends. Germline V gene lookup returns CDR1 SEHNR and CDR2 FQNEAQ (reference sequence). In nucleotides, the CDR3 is TGTGCCAGCAGCTTTTGGGGCCCGGGAACAGACCGCTATGGCTACACCTTC. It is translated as CASSFWGPGTDRYGYTF. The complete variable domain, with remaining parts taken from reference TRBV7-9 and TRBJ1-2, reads DTGVSQNPRHKITKRGQNVTFRCDPISEHNRLYWYRQTLGQGPEFLTYFQNEAQLEKSRLLSDRFSAERPKGSFSTLEIQRTEQGDSAMYLCASSFWGPGTDRYGYTFGSGTRLTVV.

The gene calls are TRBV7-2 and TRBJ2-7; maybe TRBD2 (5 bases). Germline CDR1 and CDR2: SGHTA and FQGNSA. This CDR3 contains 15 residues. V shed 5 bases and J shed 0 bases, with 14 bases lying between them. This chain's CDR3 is CASSLGLLSSYEQYF. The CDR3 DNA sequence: TGTGCCAGCAGCCTTGGACTTCTAAGCTCCTACGAGCAGTACTTC.

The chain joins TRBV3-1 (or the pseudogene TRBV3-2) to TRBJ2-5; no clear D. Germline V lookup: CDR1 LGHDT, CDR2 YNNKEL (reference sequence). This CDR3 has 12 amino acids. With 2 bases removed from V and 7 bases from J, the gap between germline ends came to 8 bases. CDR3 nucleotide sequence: TGTGCCAGCAGCCAAAAAATCGCGACCCAGTACTTC. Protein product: CASSQKIATQYF.

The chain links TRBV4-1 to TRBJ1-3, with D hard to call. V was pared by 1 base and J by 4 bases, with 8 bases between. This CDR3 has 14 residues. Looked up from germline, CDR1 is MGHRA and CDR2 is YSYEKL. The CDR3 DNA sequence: TGCGCCAGCAGCCAAGTATCCACCGGAAACACCATATATTTT. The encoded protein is CASSQVSTGNTIYF.

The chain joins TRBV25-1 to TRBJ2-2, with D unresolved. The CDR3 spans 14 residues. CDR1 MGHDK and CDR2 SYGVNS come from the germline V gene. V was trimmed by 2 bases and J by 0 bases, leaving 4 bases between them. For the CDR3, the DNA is TGTGCCAGCAGTGAAGGCACGAACACCGGGGAGCTGTTTTTT. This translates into CASSEGTNTGELFF.

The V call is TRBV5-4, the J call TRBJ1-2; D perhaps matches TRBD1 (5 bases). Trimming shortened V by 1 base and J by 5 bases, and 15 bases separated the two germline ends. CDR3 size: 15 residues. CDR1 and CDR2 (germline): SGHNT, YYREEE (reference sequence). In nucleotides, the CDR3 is TGTGCCAGCAGCTTGCCCCCGGGACTTCTTTATGGCTACACCTTC. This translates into CASSLPPGLLYGYTF.

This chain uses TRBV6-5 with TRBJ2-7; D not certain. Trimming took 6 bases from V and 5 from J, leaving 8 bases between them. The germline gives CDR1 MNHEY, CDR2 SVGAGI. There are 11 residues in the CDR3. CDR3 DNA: TGTGCCAGCAGCCTATATAACGAGCAGTACTTC. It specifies CASSLYNEQYF.

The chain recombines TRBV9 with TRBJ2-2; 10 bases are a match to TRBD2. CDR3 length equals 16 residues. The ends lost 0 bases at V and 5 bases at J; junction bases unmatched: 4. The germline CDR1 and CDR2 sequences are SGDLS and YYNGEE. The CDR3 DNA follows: TGTGCCAGCAGCGTAGCAGCGGGAGGGCGGACCGGGGAGCTGTTTTTT. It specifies CASSVAAGGRTGELFF.

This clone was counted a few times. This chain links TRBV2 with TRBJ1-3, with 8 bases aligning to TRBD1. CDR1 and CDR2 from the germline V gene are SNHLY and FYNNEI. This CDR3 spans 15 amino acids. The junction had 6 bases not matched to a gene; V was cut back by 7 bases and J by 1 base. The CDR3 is CASIPDRASGNTIYF. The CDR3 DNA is TGTGCCAGCATCCCGGACAGGGCATCTGGAAACACCATATATTTT.

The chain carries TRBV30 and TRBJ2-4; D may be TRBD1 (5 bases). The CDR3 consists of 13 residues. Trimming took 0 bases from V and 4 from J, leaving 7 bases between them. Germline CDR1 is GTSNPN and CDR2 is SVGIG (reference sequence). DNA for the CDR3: TGTGCCTGGAGTGTAGGGGTAAAAAACATTCAGTACTTC. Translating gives CAWSVGVKNIQYF.

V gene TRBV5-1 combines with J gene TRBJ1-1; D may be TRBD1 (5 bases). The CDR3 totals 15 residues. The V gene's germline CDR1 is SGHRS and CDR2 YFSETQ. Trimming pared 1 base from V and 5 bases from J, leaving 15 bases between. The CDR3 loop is CASSLTSGGRTEAFF. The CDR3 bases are TGCGCCAGCAGCTTGACCTCCGGGGGACGGACTGAAGCTTTCTTT.

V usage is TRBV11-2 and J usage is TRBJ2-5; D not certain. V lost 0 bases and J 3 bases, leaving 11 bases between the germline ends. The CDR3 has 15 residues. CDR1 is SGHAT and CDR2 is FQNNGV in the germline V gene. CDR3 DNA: TGTGCCAGCAGCTTAGATGGTACTCTAGAAGAGACCCAGTACTTC. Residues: CASSLDGTLEETQYF.

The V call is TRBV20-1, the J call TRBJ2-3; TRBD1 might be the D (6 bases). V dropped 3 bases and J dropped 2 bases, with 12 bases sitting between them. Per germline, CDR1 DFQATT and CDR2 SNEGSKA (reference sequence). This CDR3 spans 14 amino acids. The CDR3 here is CSASLGAFTDTQYF. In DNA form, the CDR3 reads TGCAGTGCTAGTCTGGGGGCGTTCACAGATACGCAGTATTTT.